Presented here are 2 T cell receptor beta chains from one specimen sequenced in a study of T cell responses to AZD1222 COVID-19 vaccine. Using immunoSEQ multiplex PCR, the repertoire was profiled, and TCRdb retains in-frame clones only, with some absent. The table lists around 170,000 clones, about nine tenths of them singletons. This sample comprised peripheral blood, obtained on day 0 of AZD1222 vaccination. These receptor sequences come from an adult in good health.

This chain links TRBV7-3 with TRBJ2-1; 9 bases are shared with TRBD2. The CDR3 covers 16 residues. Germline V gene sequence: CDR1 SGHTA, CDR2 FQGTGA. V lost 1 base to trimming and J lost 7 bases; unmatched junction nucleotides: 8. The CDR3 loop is CASSLSSGLATNEQFF. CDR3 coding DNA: TGTGCCAGCAGCTTAAGCTCGGGACTAGCAACGAATGAGCAGTTCTTC.

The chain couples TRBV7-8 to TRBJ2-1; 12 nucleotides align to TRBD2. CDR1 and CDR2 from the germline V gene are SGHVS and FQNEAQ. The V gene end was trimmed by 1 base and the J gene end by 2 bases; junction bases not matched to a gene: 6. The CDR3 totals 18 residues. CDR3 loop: CASSLELAGGGTYNEQFF. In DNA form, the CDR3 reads TGTGCCAGCAGCTTAGAACTAGCGGGAGGAGGGACCTACAATGAGCAGTTCTTC.